The 26 T cell receptor beta chains presented below share a single source sample, sequenced in a study of cytomegalovirus exposure and HLA in healthy donors. PCR primers comprised 60 Vbeta and 13 Jbeta primers. Using immunoSEQ multiplex PCR, the repertoire was profiled, and TCRdb retains in-frame clones only, with some absent. The table includes 54,000 or so clones, around 70% detected once. The sample comprised PBMCs. These receptors originate from a woman aged 60 to 75 in good health and CMV-seropositive.

This clone appeared a few times. This chain joins TRBV29-1 and TRBJ1-2; the D gene is possibly TRBD1 (6 bases). Germline lookup yields CDR1 SQVTM and CDR2 ANQGSEA. The CDR3 extends over 15 amino acids. Trimming removed 7 bases from V and 4 bases from J, with 22 bases in between. CDR3 residues: CSAPRDNFWGYGYTF. The CDR3, as DNA: TGCAGCGCTCCCCGGGACAACTTCTGGGGCTATGGCTACACCTTC.

This clone has more than one count but fewer than ten. The chain uses TRBV7-2 and TRBJ2-5; TRBD2 aligns across 14 bases. The CDR3 has 16 amino acids. The J segment lost 4 bases and the V segment lost 3 bases, leaving 4 bases of the junction unmatched. CDR1 and CDR2 (germline): SGHTA, FQGNSA. The CDR3 region has the DNA TGTGCCAGCAGCTTCCTGACTAGCGGGGGGGCAGAGACCCAGTACTTC. It is translated as CASSFLTSGGAETQYF. Full variable domain (rest looked up from reference TRBV7-2 and TRBJ2-5): GAGVSQSPSNKVTEKGKDVELRCDPISGHTALYWYRQSLGQGLEFLIYFQGNSAPDKSGLPSDRFSAERTGGSVSTLTIQRTQQEDSAVYLCASSFLTSGGAETQYFGPGTRLLVL.

The V and J genes are TRBV6-5 and TRBJ1-5; the D is unclear. The CDR3 is 14 residues long. Germline V gene sequence: CDR1 MNHEY, CDR2 SVGAGI. The V end lost 5 bases, the J end lost 4 bases, and 12 bases lay between the germline ends. The CDR3 nucleotides are TGTGCCAGCAGTCCTGAAGGAGATAATCAGCCCCAGCATTTT. Its protein is CASSPEGDNQPQHF.

The chain couples TRBV13 to TRBJ1-1, with a possible D match to TRBD1 (5 bases). Per the germline V gene, CDR1 is PRHDT and CDR2 is FYEKMQ (reference sequence). V gave up 10 bases and J gave up 4 bases, with 25 bases separating them. The CDR3 sequence is 16 residues long. This chain's CDR3 is CATGSDRGGIGTEAFF. The DNA for the CDR3 is TGTGCCACCGGTAGTGATCGGGGCGGGATAGGCACTGAAGCTTTCTTT.

The chain recombines TRBV6-6 with TRBJ2-3; TRBD2 is a possible D gene (5 bases). The CDR3 is 15 residues long. Germline loops: CDR1 MNHNY, CDR2 SVGAGI (reference sequence). V shed 0 bases and J shed 3 bases, with 10 bases lying between them. CDR3 bases: TGTGCCAGCAGTTACTCGAGGACTTCTACAGATACGCAGTATTTT. Translation: CASSYSRTSTDTQYF.

V is TRBV27 and J is TRBJ1-6; D unclear. V shed 5 bases and J shed 10 bases, with 18 bases lying between them. The V gene's germline CDR1 is MNHEY and CDR2 SMNVEV (reference sequence). The CDR3 has 15 residues. CDR3 protein: CASSNGLSGDSPLHF. The CDR3 nucleotides are TGTGCCAGCAGTAACGGACTTAGCGGCGACTCACCCCTCCACTTT.

This clone was observed a few times. This sequence joins TRBV5-1 and TRBJ1-1; D may be TRBD1 (5 bases). The V and J ends lost 5 bases and 1 base respectively, with 15 bases between them. CDR1 SGHRS and CDR2 YFSETQ come from the germline V gene. The length of the CDR3 is 15 residues. This CDR3 is CASSSLTETNTEAFF. The CDR3 bases are TGCGCCAGCAGTTCCCTGACAGAAACGAACACTGAAGCTTTCTTT.

This chain joins TRBV5-1 and TRBJ2-3; 8 bases map to TRBD1. CDR3 length: 16 amino acids. The V segment lost 4 bases and the J segment 0 bases; nucleotides outside the gene matches: 7. CDR1 is SGHRS, CDR2 YFSETQ, per germline. CDR3 region: CASSVQGGASTDTQYF. The CDR3 nucleotides read TGCGCCAGCAGCGTACAGGGGGGAGCTAGCACAGATACGCAGTATTTT.

This clone was picked up one time. The chain combines TRBV7-2 with TRBJ2-3, with 7 bases that match TRBD1. The ends lost 5 bases at V and 3 bases at J; junction bases unmatched: 8. Germline V gene sequence: CDR1 SGHTA, CDR2 FQGNSA. The CDR3 consists of 15 residues. The CDR3 region has the DNA TGTGCCAGCAGCCTGACTTCCAGGGGGACAGATACGCAGTATTTT. Encoded protein: CASSLTSRGTDTQYF.

The chain uses TRBV7-9 and TRBJ1-3; D ambiguous. The germline gives CDR1 SEHNR, CDR2 FQNEAQ (reference sequence). The CDR3 runs to 15 residues. V was cut by 5 bases and J by 4 bases, with 15 bases left in between. CDR3 bases: TGTGCCAGCAGCACCACCCCAACGGGGGGAAACACCATATATTTT. Encoded protein: CASSTTPTGGNTIYF.

This clone was observed a few times. The chain carries TRBV10-3 and TRBJ2-1, with 10 bases lining up with TRBD2. This CDR3 region has 18 residues. V dropped 5 bases and J dropped 2; count of bases not matched to a gene: 12. The germline V gene encodes CDR1 ENHRY and CDR2 SYGVKD. In DNA form, the CDR3 reads TGTGCCATCAGTAAGGGGGCTAGCGGGGGCCCTACCTACAATGAGCAGTTCTTC. Protein: CAISKGASGGPTYNEQFF.

This clone was counted a few times. This chain uses TRBV5-8 with TRBJ2-2, with TRBD1 as a possible D gene (5 bases). Germline assignment: CDR1 SGHTS and CDR2 YDEGEE. The CDR3 length is 19 residues. V was trimmed by 0 bases and J by 1 base, leaving 19 bases between them. As DNA, the CDR3 is TGTGCCAGCAGCTTGGGGCAGGGTGAATGGGGAAGGAACACCGGGGAGCTGTTTTTT. This sequence encodes CASSLGQGEWGRNTGELFF.

Comments on this clone: A much bigger clone sits one base away, suggesting this may be a read error. This chain links TRBV11-3 with TRBJ1-2; 7 bases agree with TRBD1. V gave up 1 base and J gave up 8 bases; unmatched junction bases: 13. CDR1 and CDR2 from the germline V gene are SGHNT and YENEEA. The CDR3 extends over 16 amino acids. CDR3 DNA: TGTGCCAGCAGCTTAGGTTCTTGGACAGGAGGGCGGGGCTACACCTTC. Its translation: CASSLGSWTGGRGYTF.

The chain recombines TRBV7-2 with TRBJ1-1; 7 bases agree with TRBD1. This CDR3 has 15 amino acids. Per germline, CDR1 SGHTA and CDR2 FQGNSA. The J segment lost 1 base and the V segment lost 5 bases, leaving 7 bases of the junction unmatched. The CDR3 is CASSIDRAENTEAFF. CDR3 DNA sequence: TGTGCCAGCAGCATCGACAGGGCGGAGAACACTGAAGCTTTCTTT.

The chain employs TRBV9 and TRBJ1-4, with D uncertain. V was trimmed by 3 bases and J by 8 bases, leaving 23 bases between them. Looked up from germline, CDR1 is SGDLS and CDR2 is YYNGEE. The CDR3 spans 17 residues. Here the CDR3 reads CASSAWETAAKGEKLFF. The CDR3 DNA sequence: TGTGCCAGCAGCGCTTGGGAGACGGCTGCTAAGGGAGAAAAACTGTTTTTT.

The rearrangement joins TRBV19 to TRBJ1-3, with 7 bases aligning to TRBD1. Germline lookup yields CDR1 LNHDA and CDR2 SQIVND (reference sequence). V lost 5 bases, J lost 6 bases, and 16 bases stayed unmatched. The CDR3 is 17 amino acids. The CDR3 is CASSSPTGQSKANTIYF. The DNA for the CDR3 is TGTGCCAGTAGTTCGCCGACGGGACAGAGTAAAGCAAACACCATATATTTT.

The J gene is TRBJ1-2, the V gene TRBV18, with 11 bases fitting TRBD1. The V and J ends lost 3 bases and 5 bases, in that order; junction bases with no gene match: 5. The germline V gene has CDR1 KGHSH and CDR2 LQKENI. The CDR3 is 15 residues long. The CDR3 coding sequence is TGTGCCAGCTCACCCAGGACAGGGGGCCTGTATGGCTACACCTTC. Amino acids: CASSPRTGGLYGYTF.

This clone was seen only a few times. V and J are TRBV5-1 and TRBJ2-4; 16 nucleotides align to TRBD2. Germline CDR1 SGHRS, CDR2 YFSETQ. This CDR3 spans 18 amino acids. The junction had 10 bases not matched to a gene; V was cut back by 0 bases and J by 10 bases. CDR3 in amino acids: CASSLAGTSGGASGIQYF. For the CDR3, the DNA is TGCGCCAGCAGCTTGGCCGGGACTAGCGGGGGGGCTTCAGGAATTCAGTACTTC.

This sequence joins TRBV7-2 and TRBJ1-2, with unresolved D. V was pared by 5 bases and J by 4 bases, with 5 bases between. Germline V gene lookup returns CDR1 SGHTA and CDR2 FQGNSA. CDR3 length equals 11 residues. The CDR3 protein is CASSPSYGYTF. The CDR3 DNA follows: TGTGCCAGCAGCCCGAGCTATGGCTACACCTTC.

V usage is TRBV5-4 and J usage is TRBJ1-1; D is unclear. The germline V and J ends were trimmed by 2 bases and 5 bases, with 13 bases remaining between them. The CDR3 is 14 amino acids. Germline V CDR1 and CDR2: SGHNT, YYREEE (reference sequence). The CDR3 region is CASSFSSRHTEAFF. In DNA, the CDR3 is TGTGCCAGCAGCTTTTCGAGCAGGCATACTGAAGCTTTCTTT.

This chain uses TRBV6-5 with TRBJ1-2; D is unclear. The CDR3 spans 13 residues. The V gene lost 3 bases and the J gene lost 4 bases, with 9 bases spanning the gap. Germline V gene data show CDR1 as MNHEY and CDR2 as SVGAGI. The CDR3 region has the DNA TGTGCCAGCAGTTATGAGTCCCTCTATGGCTACACCTTC. As protein: CASSYESLYGYTF.

The chain couples TRBV10-3 to TRBJ1-1; D ambiguous. Germline-derived CDR1 and CDR2 are ENHRY and SYGVKD. Trimming cost V 8 bases and J 1 base, with 11 bases left between them. The CDR3 runs 13 residues. The CDR3 region is CAIGFGQNTEAFF. CDR3 in DNA: TGTGCCATCGGCTTTGGGCAGAACACTGAAGCTTTCTTT.

This sequence joins TRBV29-1 and TRBJ1-1, with TRBD1 matching 7 bases. J was trimmed by 1 base and V by 0 bases; bases with no gene match: 2. The germline V gene has CDR1 SQVTM and CDR2 ANQGSEA. This CDR3 spans 14 amino acids. This CDR3 is CSVEEDRRNTEAFF. The CDR3 nucleotides read TGCAGCGTTGAAGAGGACAGGAGGAACACTGAAGCTTTCTTT.

The V and J genes are TRBV7-8 and TRBJ2-7; 8 bases are a match to TRBD1. The CDR3 length is 13 residues. Losses at the gene ends were 3 bases for V and 3 bases for J; bases not matched to a gene: 1. In germline, CDR1 is SGHVS, CDR2 FQNEAQ. Here the CDR3 DNA reads TGTGCCAGCAGCTTCGACAGGGGCTACGAGCAGTACTTC. Its translation: CASSFDRGYEQYF.

The DNA for the CDR3 is TGTGCCAGCAGCTCTCACCGGGACAGGGCCTACGAGCAGTACTTC. Protein product: CASSSHRDRAYEQYF. This chain connects TRBV7-8 to TRBJ2-5; the match to TRBD1 covers 9 bases. Near its end, the DNA agrees better with TRBJ2-7, so the J call may be wrong. Germline CDR1 and CDR2: SGHVS and FQNEAQ. CDR3 size: 15 residues.

This clone was detected a few times. This rearrangement joins TRBV7-2 to TRBJ2-1; possibly TRBD1 for D (6 bases). Germline values: CDR1 SGHTA, CDR2 FQGNSA. Deletions cut 7 bases from V and 8 bases from J, with 30 bases between. This CDR3 spans 18 amino acids. The CDR3 nucleotides are TGTGCCAGCACCCAAGGCTTGGGACATCATTTAAACCGCGATGAGCAGTTCTTC. It codes for CASTQGLGHHLNRDEQFF. Complete variable domain (other parts from reference TRBV7-2 and TRBJ2-1): GAGVSQSPSNKVTEKGKDVELRCDPISGHTALYWYRQSLGQGLEFLIYFQGNSAPDKSGLPSDRFSAERTGGSVSTLTIQRTQQEDSAVYLCASTQGLGHHLNRDEQFFGPGTRLTVL.